This record looks at one TCR beta chain sequence and its context. V was shortened by 5 bases and J by 7 bases, with 14 bases between the two germline ends. Germline CDR1 and CDR2: SGHTA and FQGTGA. This CDR3 contains 13 residues. This sample is part of a study of blood T cell repertoires in COVID-19. Looking at the study overall: PBMCs, B-cell-depleted T cells, or T cells were the source of the cDNA or gDNA that made up the material.

Sequencing was performed with immunoSEQ multiplex PCR; in TCRdb, only in-frame clones are kept and a portion is missing. The table lists around 300,000 clones, about nine tenths of them singletons, with 0.94% in the top ten. The rearrangement joins TRBV7-3 to TRBJ2-5, with D possibly matching TRBD2 (6 bases). The source material was peripheral blood. The receptor's source is a woman between 35 and 50 years old who had recovered from COVID-19. In DNA, the CDR3 is TGTGCCAGCAGCCCCCAACTCGGGGGGACCCAGTACTTC. Its protein is CASSPQLGGTQYF. Filled out from reference TRBV7-3 and TRBJ2-5, the complete variable domain reads GAGVSQTPSNKVTEKGKYVELRCDPISGHTALYWYRQSLGQGPEFLIYFQGTGAADDSGLPNDRFFAVRPEGSVSTLKIQRTERGDSAVYLCASSPQLGGTQYFGPGTRLLVL.